These T cell receptor beta chains were read from a single sample in a study of blood T cell repertoires in COVID-19. The repertoire was sequenced with immunoSEQ multiplex PCR; TCRdb's copy has only in-frame clones and lacks some. This table holds under 100,000 clones, roughly 90% found once. The sample taken for sequencing was peripheral blood. The source of these receptors is a male donor with acute or convalescent COVID-19. Each CDR3 is given with its conserved first and last residue. D genes are given only for firm matches. Clone sizes are given selectively: once, few, many, or a class where the clone is expanded.

d_gene	v_gene	j_gene	abundance	CDR3nt	CDR3aa
TRBD2	TRBV27	TRBJ2-3	.	TGTGCCACCCAGGACCGGGGGGGACCCACAGATACGCAGTATTTT	CATQDRGGPTDTQYF
TRBD1	TRBV29-1	TRBJ2-2	.	TGCAGCGCCAGGCGACAGGGGGGCACCGGGGAGCTGTTTTTT	CSARRQGGTGELFF
.	TRBV5-8	TRBJ2-5	.	TGTGCCAGCAGCTTTACGACTCCCCAGGGGACCCAGTACTTC	CASSFTTPQGTQYF
TRBD2	TRBV7-3	TRBJ2-7	.	TGTGCCAGCAGTCCCCACGGGGGGTCCTACGAGCAGTACTTC	CASSPHGGSYEQYF
.	TRBV27	TRBJ2-2	.	TGTGCCAGCAGTTTTACAGTTACCGGGGAGCTGTTTTTT	CASSFTVTGELFF
.	TRBV24-1	TRBJ1-5	.	TGTGCCACCAGCAGTGGTGGGACTATTAATCAGCCCCAGCATTTT	CATSSGGTINQPQHF
TRBD1	TRBV5-1	TRBJ2-5	.	TGCGCCAGCAGCTTGGAGGGACAGGGAAAAGAGACCCAGTACTTC	CASSLEGQGKETQYF
.	TRBV28	TRBJ1-1	.	TGTGCCAGCAGGCTAAGGGGAGGGACTGAAGCTTTCTTT	CASRLRGGTEAFF
TRBD1	TRBV5-4	TRBJ2-7	.	TGTGCCAGCAGCTTGCAGGGGGCATTGGGGGAGCAGTACTTC	CASSLQGALGEQYF
.	TRBV2	TRBJ1-4	.	TGTGCCAGCAGTGAAGCGCTTGGAGCGCGGGAAAAACTGTTTTTT	CASSEALGAREKLFF
.	TRBV28	TRBJ1-5	.	TGTGCCAGCAGTTTAGGACAGATGAGGGCACAGCCCCAGCATTTT	CASSLGQMRAQPQHF
.	TRBV5-1	TRBJ1-2	.	TGCGCCAGCAGCTTGGCCGGATTCATAGGGGAACGCGGCTACACCTTC	CASSLAGFIGERGYTF
.	TRBV13	TRBJ1-2	.	TGTGCCAGCAGCTTGTATGAGAAGAGCTATGGCTACACCTTC	CASSLYEKSYGYTF
TRBD2	TRBV18	TRBJ2-5	once	TGTGCCAGCTCACCACCCACCGGGGAGGGCCAGTACTTC	CASSPPTGEGQYF
TRBD1	TRBV7-9	TRBJ1-4	.	TGTGCCAGCAGCTCACCCGGGACAGGGGGAGAAAAACTGTTTTTT	CASSSPGTGGEKLFF
.	TRBV28	TRBJ1-6	.	TGTGCCAGCACCCCCTGGGGAGATAATAATTCACCCCTCCACTTT	CASTPWGDNNSPLHF
TRBD2	TRBV3-1/TRBV3-2	TRBJ2-3	.	TGTGCCAGCAGCCAAGGGGGGGGACGAAGCACAGATACGCAGTATTTT	CASSQGGGRSTDTQYF
TRBD2	TRBV5-1	TRBJ2-5	.	TGCGCCAGCAGCTCGGGACTAGCGGGGAGCTTACAAGAGACCCAGTACTTC	CASSSGLAGSLQETQYF
.	TRBV3-1/TRBV3-2	TRBJ1-5	.	TGTGCCAGCAGCCAAGGAGGTATCCAGCCCCAGCATTTT	CASSQGGIQPQHF
TRBD1	TRBV4-2	TRBJ1-4	once	TGTGCCAGCAGCCCACTCGGTACAGGGGGCGCCGCGGATGAAAAACTGTTTTTT	CASSPLGTGGAADEKLFF
TRBD2	TRBV2	TRBJ2-1	.	TGTGCCAGCAGGGCGGCGGGGGGCCCCTACAATGAGCAGTTCTTC	CASRAAGGPYNEQFF
TRBD1	TRBV5-6	TRBJ2-7	.	TGTGCCAGCACTTGGGGACAGGCCTCGGTCGAGCAGTACTTC	CASTWGQASVEQYF
.	TRBV2	TRBJ1-2	few	TGTGCCAGCAGCCGCCTGGGGCGTTCCTATGGCTACACCTTC	CASSRLGRSYGYTF
TRBD2	TRBV5-4	TRBJ2-3	once	TGTGCCAGCAGCTCCCGCGGGGGGGCAGCCGCAGATACGCAGTATTTT	CASSSRGGAAADTQYF
.	TRBV28	TRBJ1-5	.	TGTGCCAGCATGCGGGGGGCTCGGCAGCCCCAGCATTTT	CASMRGARQPQHF
.	TRBV7-9	TRBJ1-6	.	TGTGCCAGCAGCTTAGACGGGGATAATTCACCCCTCCACTTT	CASSLDGDNSPLHF
.	TRBV5-5	TRBJ1-6	.	TGTGCCAGCAGCTTGGACAGGGAATATTCACCCCTCCACTTT	CASSLDREYSPLHF
TRBD1	TRBV2	TRBJ2-1	.	TGTGCCAGCATGGAAACCGGGACAGGGGACAACAATGAGCAGTTCTTC	CASMETGTGDNNEQFF
.	TRBV7-2	TRBJ2-5	.	TGTGCCAGCAGCTTAATGTCGGGGGATGGTGAGACCCAGTACTTC	CASSLMSGDGETQYF
.	TRBV19	TRBJ2-7	.	TGTGCCAGTAGTATAGGAACAGGGAGCTCCTACGAGCAGTACTTC	CASSIGTGSSYEQYF
TRBD2	TRBV7-2	TRBJ2-1	.	TGTGCCAGCAAGATAGCGGGGACCTCCTACAATGAGCAGTTCTTC	CASKIAGTSYNEQFF
.	TRBV18	TRBJ1-4	.	TGTGCCAGCTCACCCAACCAGGGTACTAATGAAAAACTGTTTTTT	CASSPNQGTNEKLFF
.	TRBV18	TRBJ2-5	.	TGTGCCAGCTCAACAACAGGGCAAGAGACCCAGTACTTC	CASSTTGQETQYF
TRBD2	TRBV5-8	TRBJ2-7	.	TGTGCCAGCAGCCCCGGGACTAGCGGGGCTTACTCCTACGAGCAGTACTTC	CASSPGTSGAYSYEQYF
TRBD1	TRBV2	TRBJ1-5	.	TGTGCCAGCAGGGACAGGGGGAGCAATCAGCCCCAGCATTTT	CASRDRGSNQPQHF
TRBD2	TRBV11-2	TRBJ2-5	.	TGTGCCAGCAGCGAACCCGGGGGGAGCTTAAAGTACTTC	CASSEPGGSLKYF
.	TRBV7-2	TRBJ2-5	.	TGTGCCAGCAGCTTGGGACTCGCGTTCCAAGAGACCCAGTACTTC	CASSLGLAFQETQYF
TRBD1	TRBV10-3	TRBJ2-7	.	TGTGCCATCAGGGAGGACAGGGGCCCGGCATTTGACGAGCAGTACTTC	CAIREDRGPAFDEQYF
.	TRBV5-1	TRBJ1-2	.	TGCGCCAGCAGCTCCGAGCCTAATCAGAGGAACTATGGCTACACCTTC	CASSSEPNQRNYGYTF
TRBD2	TRBV5-4	TRBJ2-5	.	TGTGCCAGCAGCTTCGGGACTAGAGAGACCCAGTACTTC	CASSFGTRETQYF
.	TRBV5-6	TRBJ1-2	once	TGTGCCAGCAGTCGGGGAGTGGATGGCTACACCTTC	CASSRGVDGYTF